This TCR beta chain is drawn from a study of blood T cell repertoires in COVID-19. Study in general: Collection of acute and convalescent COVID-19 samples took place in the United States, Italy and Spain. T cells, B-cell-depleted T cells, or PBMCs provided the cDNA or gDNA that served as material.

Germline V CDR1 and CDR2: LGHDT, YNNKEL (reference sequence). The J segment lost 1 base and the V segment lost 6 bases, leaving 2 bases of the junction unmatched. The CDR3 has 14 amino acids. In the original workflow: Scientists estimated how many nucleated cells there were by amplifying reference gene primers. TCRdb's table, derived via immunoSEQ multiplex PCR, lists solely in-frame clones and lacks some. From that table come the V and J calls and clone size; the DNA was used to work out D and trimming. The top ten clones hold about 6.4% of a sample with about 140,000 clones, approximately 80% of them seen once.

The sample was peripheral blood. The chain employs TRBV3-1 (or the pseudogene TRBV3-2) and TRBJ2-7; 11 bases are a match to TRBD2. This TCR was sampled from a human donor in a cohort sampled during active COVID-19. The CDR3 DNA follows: TGTGCCAGCAGAACTAGCGGGGGATCCTACGAGCAGTACTTC. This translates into CASRTSGGSYEQYF.